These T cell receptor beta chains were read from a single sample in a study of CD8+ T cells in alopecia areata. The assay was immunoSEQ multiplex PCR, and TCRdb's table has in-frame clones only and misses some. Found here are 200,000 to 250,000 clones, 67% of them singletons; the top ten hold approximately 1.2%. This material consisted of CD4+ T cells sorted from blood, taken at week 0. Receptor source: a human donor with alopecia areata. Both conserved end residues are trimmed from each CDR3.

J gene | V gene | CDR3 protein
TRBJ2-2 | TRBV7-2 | ASSLGRNTGELF
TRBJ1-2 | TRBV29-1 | SVVWGANYGYT
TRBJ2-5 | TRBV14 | ARSDGWQGIGETQY
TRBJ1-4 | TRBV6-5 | ASSEIGTGNEKLF
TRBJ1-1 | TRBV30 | AWSVWGNTEAF
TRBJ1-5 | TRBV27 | ASSLRGREGNQPQH
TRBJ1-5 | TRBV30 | AWSFAGDQPQH
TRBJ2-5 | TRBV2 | ASTPRGETQY
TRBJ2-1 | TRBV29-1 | SVEDLGLGGGQVEQF
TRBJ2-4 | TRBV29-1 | SAVGQGVGNIQY
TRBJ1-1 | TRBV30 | AWSGSGEAF
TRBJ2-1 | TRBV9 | ASSVGRGTSYNEQF
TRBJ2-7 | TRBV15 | ATSFTWGEGYEQY
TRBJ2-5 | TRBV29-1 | SVRTVGEQY
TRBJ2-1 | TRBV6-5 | ASSFSPGNEQF
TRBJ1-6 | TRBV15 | ATSRVNRGDSPLH
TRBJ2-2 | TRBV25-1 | ASSDLAGGDTGELF
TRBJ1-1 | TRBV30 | AWGESGTEAF
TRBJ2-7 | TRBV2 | ASRSLEQY
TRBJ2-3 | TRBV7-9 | ASSFRAVGTDTQY
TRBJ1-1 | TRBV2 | ASNTRTEAF
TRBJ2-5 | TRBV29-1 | SVEQGDETQY
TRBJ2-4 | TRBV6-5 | ASSPDRDGTNIQY
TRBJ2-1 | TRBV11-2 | ASSFEWGSEQF
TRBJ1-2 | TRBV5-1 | ASSLLGTNYGYT
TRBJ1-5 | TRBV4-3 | ASSQEGAGNQPQH
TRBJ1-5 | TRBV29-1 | SVRQGNQPQH
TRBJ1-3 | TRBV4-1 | ASSQATTIY
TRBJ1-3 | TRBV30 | AWSRTGSRNTIY
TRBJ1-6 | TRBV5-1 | ASSLESYNSPLH
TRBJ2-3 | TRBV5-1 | ASSLQRGGADTQY
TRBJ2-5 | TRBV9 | ASSQTPLKTQY
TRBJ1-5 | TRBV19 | ASSIDRVSQAQH
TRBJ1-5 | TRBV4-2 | ASSQVANSFQPQH
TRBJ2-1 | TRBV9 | ASSDTNIGQF
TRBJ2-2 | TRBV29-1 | SVVLTATGELF
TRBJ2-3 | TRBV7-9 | ASSWSLAGPTPDTQY
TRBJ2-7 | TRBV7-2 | ASSSSSYEQY
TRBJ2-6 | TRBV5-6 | ASSSTGANVLT
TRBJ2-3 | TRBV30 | AWSPLAGGTTDTQY